This T cell receptor beta chain appears in the sequencing data of a study of blood T cell repertoires in COVID-19. Looking at the study overall: Some COVID-19 samples were acute and others convalescent; all came from the United States, Italy and Spain. T cells, B-cell-depleted T cells, or PBMCs provided the cDNA or gDNA that served as material.

Original methodology: It was from reference gene primer amplification that nucleated cell counts were estimated. Clones were sequenced by immunoSEQ multiplex PCR, and TCRdb holds only the in-frame ones, with some missing. V, J and clone size are taken as reported in that table, and D and trimming were inferred from the DNA itself. The sample holds under 350,000 clones, roughly 86% seen once. Seattle researchers signed up patients amid active infection and tracked them longitudinally. Per the germline V gene, CDR1 is SGDLS and CDR2 is YYNGEE. This CDR3 comprises 14 residues. V dropped 3 bases and J dropped 4 bases, with 13 bases sitting between them.

The chain joins TRBV9 to TRBJ2-5, with TRBD1 as a possible D gene (6 bases). The receptor's source is a woman between 25 and 40 years old with COVID-19, enrolled during active disease. Sequences were obtained from peripheral blood. CDR3 DNA: TGTGCCAGCAGCGGAAAGACAGGCCCAGAGACCCAGTACTTC. Its translation: CASSGKTGPETQYF. Full variable domain (rest looked up from reference TRBV9 and TRBJ2-5): DSGVTQTPKHLITATGQRVTLRCSPRSGDLSVYWYQQSLDQGLQFLIQYYNGEERAKGNILERFSAQQFPDLHSELNLSSLELGDSALYFCASSGKTGPETQYFGPGTRLLVL.